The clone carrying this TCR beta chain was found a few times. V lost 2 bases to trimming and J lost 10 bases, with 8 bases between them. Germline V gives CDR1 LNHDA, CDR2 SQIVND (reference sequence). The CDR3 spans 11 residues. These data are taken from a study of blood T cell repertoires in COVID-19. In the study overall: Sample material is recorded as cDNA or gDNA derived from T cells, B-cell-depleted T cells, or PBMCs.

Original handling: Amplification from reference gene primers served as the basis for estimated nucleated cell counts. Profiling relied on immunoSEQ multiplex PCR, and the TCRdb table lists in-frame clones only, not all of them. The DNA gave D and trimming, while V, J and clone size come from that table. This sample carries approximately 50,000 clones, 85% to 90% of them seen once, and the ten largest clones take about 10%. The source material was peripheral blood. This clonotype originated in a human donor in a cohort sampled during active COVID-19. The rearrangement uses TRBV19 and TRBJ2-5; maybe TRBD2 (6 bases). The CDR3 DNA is TGTGCCAGTAGTATATCGGGACTCCAGTACTTC. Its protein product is CASSISGLQYF. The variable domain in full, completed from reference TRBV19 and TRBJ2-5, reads DGGITQSPKYLFRKEGQNVTLSCEQNLNHDAMYWYRQDPGQGLRLIYYSQIVNDFQKGDIAEGYSVSREKKESFPLTVTSAQKNPTAFYLCASSISGLQYFGPGTRLLVL.